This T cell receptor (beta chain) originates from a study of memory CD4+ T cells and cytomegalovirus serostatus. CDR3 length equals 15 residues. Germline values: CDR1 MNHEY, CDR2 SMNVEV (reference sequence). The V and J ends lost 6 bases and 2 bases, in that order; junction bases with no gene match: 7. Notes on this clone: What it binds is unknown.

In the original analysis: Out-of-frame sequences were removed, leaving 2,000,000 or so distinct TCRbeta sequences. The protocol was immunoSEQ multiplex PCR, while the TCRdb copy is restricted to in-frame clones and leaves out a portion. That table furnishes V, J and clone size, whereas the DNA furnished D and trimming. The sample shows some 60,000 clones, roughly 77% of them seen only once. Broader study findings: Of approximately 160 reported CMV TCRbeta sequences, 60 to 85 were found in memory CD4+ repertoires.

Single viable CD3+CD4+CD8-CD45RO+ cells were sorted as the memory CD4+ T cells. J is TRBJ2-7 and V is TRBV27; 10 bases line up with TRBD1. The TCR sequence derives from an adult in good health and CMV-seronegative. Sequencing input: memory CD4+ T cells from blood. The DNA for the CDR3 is TGTGCCAGCAGGTCCGACGGGACAGGGGCCTACGAGCAGTACTTC. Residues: CASRSDGTGAYEQYF.